These 27 T cell receptor beta chains were sequenced from one sample in a study of blood T cell repertoires in COVID-19. Produced via immunoSEQ multiplex PCR; TCRdb's table is partial and in-frame only. This table holds some 150,000 clones, 84% found once. The sample consisted of peripheral blood. The receptors originated from a human donor in a cohort sampled during active COVID-19.

This chain connects TRBV7-2 to TRBJ1-2, with a possible D match to TRBD1 (6 bases). V was trimmed by 8 bases and J by 8 bases, leaving 24 bases between them. Per germline, CDR1 SGHTA and CDR2 FQGNSA. This CDR3 is built from 15 residues. The CDR3 is CASPRLGGAVRGYTF. The CDR3 DNA follows: TGTGCCAGCCCCCGGCTGGGGGGGGCGGTACGAGGCTACACCTTC. The full variable domain, in which reference TRBV7-2 and TRBJ1-2 provide the parts outside the CDR3, is GAGVSQSPSNKVTEKGKDVELRCDPISGHTALYWYRQSLGQGLEFLIYFQGNSAPDKSGLPSDRFSAERTGGSVSTLTIQRTQQEDSAVYLCASPRLGGAVRGYTFGSGTRLTVV.

The rearrangement links TRBV7-8 to TRBJ1-2; D gene unclear. The length of the CDR3 is 14 residues. Germline lookup yields CDR1 SGHVS and CDR2 FQNEAQ. Deletions cut 1 base from V and 7 bases from J, with 13 bases between. The chain's CDR3 is CASSLGGDGRGYTF. The CDR3 nucleotides are TGTGCCAGCAGCTTAGGCGGAGATGGCCGTGGCTACACCTTC. The whole variable domain, remainder taken from reference TRBV7-8 and TRBJ1-2, is GAGVSQSPRYKVAKRGQDVALRCDPISGHVSLFWYQQALGQGPEFLTYFQNEAQLDKSGLPSDRFFAERPEGSVSTLKIQRTQQEDSAVYLCASSLGGDGRGYTFGSGTRLTVV.

This clone has just one count. This chain links TRBV5-8 with TRBJ1-4; 11 nucleotides agree with TRBD1. V lost 4 bases to trimming and J lost 7 bases; unmatched junction nucleotides: 3. The CDR3 runs 14 residues. The germline V gene has CDR1 SGHTS and CDR2 YDEGEE. The CDR3 loop reads CASSTGQGGEKLFF. The CDR3 DNA reads TGTGCCAGCAGCACGGGACAGGGGGGTGAAAAACTGTTTTTT.

J is TRBJ1-2 and V is TRBV9; D is unclear. The V gene's germline CDR1 is SGDLS and CDR2 YYNGEE. The V end lost 4 bases, the J end lost 2 bases, and 9 bases lay between the germline ends. The CDR3 contains 13 residues. CDR3 loop: CASSLEVNYGYTF. In DNA, the CDR3 is TGTGCCAGCAGCCTGGAGGTGAACTATGGCTACACCTTC.

This chain uses TRBV7-2 with TRBJ2-3, with 7 bases matching TRBD1. Germline V gene data show CDR1 as SGHTA and CDR2 as FQGNSA. V trimming: 4 bases; J trimming: 4 bases; junction bases outside the gene matches: 5. This CDR3 contains 14 residues. The CDR3 spells CASSSRTGSDTQYF. CDR3 DNA sequence: TGTGCCAGCAGCTCTAGGACAGGATCAGATACGCAGTATTTT.

The V gene is TRBV28, the J gene TRBJ2-7, with 9 bases lining up with TRBD1. The trim removed 7 bases at V and 2 bases at J, leaving 15 bases unmatched. CDR3 length: 17 residues. Germline V gene lookup returns CDR1 MDHEN and CDR2 SYDVKM. Here the CDR3 DNA reads TGTGCCAGCACCCCCCGGGTCCGGGACAGGGCAACCTACGAGCAGTACTTC. Protein product: CASTPRVRDRATYEQYF.

This chain connects TRBV9 to TRBJ2-1; tentative D call: TRBD2 (5 bases). This CDR3 is built from 14 residues. V was shortened by 0 bases and J by 6 bases, with 10 bases between the two germline ends. Germline lookup yields CDR1 SGDLS and CDR2 YYNGEE. The CDR3 here is CASSVGSGPNEQFF. The DNA for the CDR3 is TGTGCCAGCAGCGTAGGCAGCGGACCCAATGAGCAGTTCTTC.

This sequence joins TRBV5-1 and TRBJ2-1; D might be TRBD1 (5 bases). The CDR3 runs to 16 residues. V was cut by 0 bases and J by 2 bases, with 12 bases left in between. Germline V gene lookup returns CDR1 SGHRS and CDR2 YFSETQ. CDR3 nucleotides: TGCGCCAGCAGCTTGGGCGCCAGGGCAACCTACAATGAGCAGTTCTTC. Its protein is CASSLGARATYNEQFF.

V usage is TRBV5-6 and J usage is TRBJ1-3; D ambiguous. Trimming removed 1 base at V and 0 bases at J, with 8 bases between. The length of the CDR3 is 15 residues. Germline V gene data show CDR1 as SGHDT and CDR2 as YYEEEE. CDR3 DNA sequence: TGTGCCAGCAGCTTGATCCCGCGCTCTGGAAACACCATATATTTT. Protein: CASSLIPRSGNTIYF.

This CDR3 is CASSGTGTGELFF. Here the CDR3 DNA reads TGTGCCAGCAGTGGAACAGGGACCGGGGAGCTGTTTTTT. The chain uses TRBV2 and TRBJ2-2; tentatively, D is TRBD1 (6 bases). The germline V and J ends were trimmed by 4 bases and 5 bases, with 8 bases remaining between them. The CDR3 covers 13 residues. Germline lookup yields CDR1 SNHLY and CDR2 FYNNEI.

This chain connects TRBV6-1 to TRBJ1-5; D is unresolved. Germline V CDR1 and CDR2: MNHNS, SASEGT. V gave up 0 bases and J gave up 6 bases, with 18 bases separating them. The CDR3 consists of 17 residues. The CDR3 sequence: CASSEALLVTRGQPQHF. The CDR3 nucleotides are TGTGCCAGCAGTGAAGCTCTCTTGGTGACACGGGGTCAGCCCCAGCATTTT.

The chain recombines TRBV6-2 or TRBV6-3 with TRBJ2-7; D might be TRBD2 (5 bases). Germline V gene sequence: CDR1 MNHEY, CDR2 SVGEGT. The CDR3 sequence is 12 residues long. The V gene lost 3 bases and the J gene lost 5 bases, with 8 bases spanning the gap. CDR3 nucleotide sequence: TGTGCCAGCAGTTATTTCGGGGACGAGCAGTACTTC. This translates into CASSYFGDEQYF.

V is TRBV3-1 (or the pseudogene TRBV3-2) and J is TRBJ1-1; 11 bases are a match to TRBD1. CDR3 size: 17 residues. Trimming cost V 4 bases and J 0 bases; bases outside gene matches: 7. Germline loops: CDR1 LGHDT, CDR2 YNNKEL (reference sequence). This chain's CDR3 is CASSRRDRGILNTEAFF. The CDR3 nucleotides are TGTGCCAGCAGCCGTCGGGACAGGGGGATTCTGAACACTGAAGCTTTCTTT.

The CDR3 DNA sequence: TGTGCCAGCAGTTTGTCAGGGGGATACGTCCTGACTTTC. The encoded protein is CASSLSGGYVLTF. V usage is TRBV27 and J usage is TRBJ2-6, with 7 bases matching TRBD1. The V gene's germline CDR1 is MNHEY and CDR2 SMNVEV (reference sequence). V trimming: 3 bases; J trimming: 11 bases; junction bases outside the gene matches: 4. The CDR3 covers 13 residues.

J is TRBJ2-3 and V is TRBV4-1; 8 nucleotides agree with TRBD1. The CDR3 runs to 16 residues. Losses at the gene ends were 4 bases for V and 4 bases for J; bases not matched to a gene: 10. Germline loops: CDR1 MGHRA, CDR2 YSYEKL. CDR3 loop: CASSPGYTTGADTQYF. CDR3 in DNA: TGCGCCAGCAGCCCTGGCTATACGACAGGGGCAGATACGCAGTATTTT.

The chain carries TRBV5-6 and TRBJ2-7; the match to TRBD1 covers 7 bases. Germline assignment: CDR1 SGHDT and CDR2 YYEEEE. The CDR3 is made up of 15 amino acids. J gave up 3 bases and V 5 bases, and 11 bases lay outside the gene matches. CDR3 amino acids: CASSARDRGFYEQYF. CDR3 bases: TGTGCCAGCAGTGCCCGGGACAGAGGTTTCTACGAGCAGTACTTC.

This clone was seen more than once but under ten times. The chain employs TRBV6-5 and TRBJ1-2; D ambiguous. The CDR3 is 13 residues long. The V end was cut by 2 bases, the J end by 7 bases, with 11 bases between. Germline lookup yields CDR1 MNHEY and CDR2 SVGAGI. CDR3 in amino acids: CASSYRGRPGYTF. CDR3 nucleotide sequence: TGTGCCAGCAGTTACCGAGGGAGGCCTGGCTACACCTTC.

The V and J genes are TRBV7-9 and TRBJ1-6; D remains ambiguous. V was clipped by 3 bases and J by 6 bases, with 12 bases between them. Germline V gives CDR1 SEHNR, CDR2 FQNEAQ (reference sequence). The CDR3 loop spans 15 amino acids. CDR3 protein: CASSLVASPNSPLHF. CDR3 bases: TGTGCCAGCAGCTTGGTAGCGAGCCCTAATTCACCCCTCCACTTT.

This clone was seen once. V gene TRBV19 combines with J gene TRBJ1-2; the D gene is possibly TRBD1 (6 bases). The CDR3 covers 15 residues. Germline V gene data show CDR1 as LNHDA and CDR2 as SQIVND (reference sequence). V was shortened by 5 bases and J by 7 bases, with 20 bases between the two germline ends. In DNA form, the CDR3 reads TGTGCCAGTAGTCCCCTGGGGGCAGGGCTCGGTGGCTACACCTTC. Translating it yields CASSPLGAGLGGYTF.

This chain connects TRBV11-1 to TRBJ1-5; 7 nucleotides line up with TRBD1. The CDR3 consists of 13 residues. Germline V gives CDR1 SGHAT, CDR2 FQDESV (reference sequence). V trimming: 5 bases; J trimming: 5 bases; junction bases outside the gene matches: 3. CDR3 residues: CASSQGGHQPQHF. The CDR3, as DNA: TGTGCCAGCAGCCAGGGGGGCCATCAGCCCCAGCATTTT.

The rearrangement uses TRBV6-5 and TRBJ2-1, with TRBD2 identical over 8 bases. The trim removed 6 bases at V and 4 bases at J, leaving 5 bases unmatched. This CDR3 is built from 14 residues. CDR1 MNHEY and CDR2 SVGAGI come from the germline V gene. The CDR3 sequence: CASSPGGRYNEQFF. The DNA of the CDR3 is TGTGCCAGCAGCCCGGGGGGGCGTTACAATGAGCAGTTCTTC.

The chain employs TRBV27 and TRBJ1-5; 7 bases line up with TRBD1. Germline V gene data show CDR1 as MNHEY and CDR2 as SMNVEV (reference sequence). V was clipped by 6 bases and J by 0 bases; unmatched bases: 8. The CDR3 contains 16 residues. CDR3 sequence: CASRSTGTYSNQPQHF. The CDR3 DNA reads as TGTGCCAGCAGGTCGACAGGGACTTATAGCAATCAGCCCCAGCATTTT.

The chain carries TRBV5-6 and TRBJ1-2; D call uncertain. The CDR3 totals 16 residues. The V gene lost 1 base and the J gene lost 4 bases, with 17 bases spanning the gap. Germline V gene data show CDR1 as SGHDT and CDR2 as YYEEEE. The CDR3 region is CASSLRLGGPGYGYTF. In DNA form, the CDR3 reads TGTGCCAGCAGCTTGAGGCTCGGAGGCCCGGGCTATGGCTACACCTTC.

V gene TRBV7-3 combines with J gene TRBJ1-2; 10 nucleotides agree with TRBD1. The V gene end was trimmed by 3 bases and the J gene end by 2 bases; junction bases not matched to a gene: 3. Germline lookup yields CDR1 SGHTA and CDR2 FQGTGA. The CDR3 covers 15 residues. CDR3 amino acids: CASSFDRGPNYGYTF. The CDR3 coding sequence is TGTGCCAGCAGCTTTGACAGGGGGCCCAACTATGGCTACACCTTC.

This chain connects TRBV6-1 to TRBJ2-3; 14 nucleotides line up with TRBD2. Germline assignment: CDR1 MNHNS and CDR2 SASEGT. V was pared by 2 bases and J by 6 bases, with 10 bases of the junction left unmatched. This CDR3 has 18 residues. The CDR3 sequence: CASSELGRLAGGPDTQYF. The CDR3 DNA reads TGTGCCAGCAGTGAACTGGGACGACTAGCGGGGGGGCCGGATACGCAGTATTTT.

The chain joins TRBV10-2 to TRBJ2-7, with TRBD2 matching 7 bases. V gave up 3 bases and J gave up 7 bases; unmatched junction bases: 6. The CDR3 extends over 13 amino acids. The germline V gene has CDR1 WSHSY and CDR2 SAAADI. In nucleotides, the CDR3 is TGCGCCAGCAGTGATTCACTAGCGCCTGAGCAGTACTTC. Its translation: CASSDSLAPEQYF.

V and J are TRBV7-2 and TRBJ1-2; D may be TRBD1 (5 bases). Germline CDR1 reads SGHTA; CDR2 reads FQGNSA. The V and J ends lost 5 bases and 2 bases respectively, with 18 bases between them. The CDR3 is 16 residues long. The CDR3 region is CASSPTGGSGNYGYTF. CDR3 in DNA: TGTGCCAGCAGCCCCACGGGGGGGTCGGGGAACTATGGCTACACCTTC.